This T cell receptor (beta chain) was recovered during a study of T cell responses to AZD1222 COVID-19 vaccine (dated by TCRdb to about 2021). Background for the entire study: AZD1222 recipients with second doses at about 4 weeks or about 12 weeks were pooled, because spike-specific TCR depth and breadth did not differ between schedules. TCR sequencing covered 233 trial participants: about 210 given two doses of AZD1222 and some 25 given two doses of MenACWY control vaccine. Trial participants were enrolled by age into 18-55, 56-69 and 70-plus year subgroups, with roughly 160, 29 and 62 TCR-sequenced participants respectively. The full study reports these points: After two AZD1222 doses, both the breadth and the depth of spike-specific TCRs were significantly higher than at day 0 and than in MenACWY recipients. Participants were mostly white British and included more females than males, and it was suggested by the authors that clonal diversity may have been underestimated. Conclusions about previously exposed vaccinees are limited, since just five or six AZD1222 recipients were seropositive for SARS-CoV-2 at baseline. Because no samples from the day 14 peak response were available, repertoires could be characterized only after the peak T cell response. The 56-69-year group was small, and its depth increase did not reach significance, likely because of low power. Nearly half of unique spike-specific TCRs reportedly recognized epitopes outside regions mutated in the B.1.351 and B.1.1.7 variants. Vaccine-associated CD4 TCRs spanned the whole spike protein, with dominant responses in regions 160-218 and 743-854.

The CDR3 regions of human TCRbeta chains were subjected to immunosequencing. The paper's processing steps were these. TCRs in the repertoires were matched against a reference library of SARS-CoV-2-specific TCRs that had been generated with the MIRA antigen-specificity platform. Breadth was defined as the fraction of unique TCRs that were SARS-CoV-2-associated, and depth was defined as the fraction of total T cells that were SARS-CoV-2-associated. Using the MIRA data, every spike-specific TCR was mapped to the spike region that the TCR reacted to and assigned to either a CD4 or a CD8 class. Log10-transformed breadth and depth values were compared by one-way ANOVA with Sidak's multiple comparisons tests. Held by TCRdb, this immuneACCESS table contains in-frame sequences only and omits some clones. Under half of the omission traces to an unresolved V gene where checked; the cause of the rest is unknown. From that table come the V and J calls and clone size; the DNA was used to work out D and trimming. The sample table holds roughly 130,000 clones, of which 94% were seen once. Under 7.5% of the sample goes to the ten largest clones.

Turning to this clone: Its antigen remains unidentified. No base quality values were provided; no much bigger clone lies one nucleotide off.

The time point label corresponds to: baseline before first vaccination. Samples from vaccinated people were obtained from the UK trials COV001 and COV002, which included a single-blind randomized controlled phase 2/3 trial of AZD1222 (ChAdOx1 nCoV-19) in healthy adults. For TCRbeta chain sequencing, PBMC samples from trial participants were taken at day 0 and at day 28 after the second dose. The CDR3 spans 15 residues, from the cysteine through the phenylalanine. CDR3 DNA only is kept here, 45 bases in frame from base 1. After removal of 4 bases from V and 1 base from J, the junction retains 6 bases not matched to a gene. CDR1 and CDR2 are drawn from the germline V gene (reference sequence): SGHNT, YYREEE.

The receptor was derived from an adult in good health. The sequences come from peripheral blood, collected on day 0 of AZD1222 vaccination. Recombination joined TRBV5-4 with TRBJ2-7, with TRBD1 matching 9 junction bases. The CDR3 here reads CASSARDRVSYEQYF. The sequenced DNA is TGTGCCAGCAGCGCCCGGGACAGGGTATCCTACGAGCAGTACTTC.